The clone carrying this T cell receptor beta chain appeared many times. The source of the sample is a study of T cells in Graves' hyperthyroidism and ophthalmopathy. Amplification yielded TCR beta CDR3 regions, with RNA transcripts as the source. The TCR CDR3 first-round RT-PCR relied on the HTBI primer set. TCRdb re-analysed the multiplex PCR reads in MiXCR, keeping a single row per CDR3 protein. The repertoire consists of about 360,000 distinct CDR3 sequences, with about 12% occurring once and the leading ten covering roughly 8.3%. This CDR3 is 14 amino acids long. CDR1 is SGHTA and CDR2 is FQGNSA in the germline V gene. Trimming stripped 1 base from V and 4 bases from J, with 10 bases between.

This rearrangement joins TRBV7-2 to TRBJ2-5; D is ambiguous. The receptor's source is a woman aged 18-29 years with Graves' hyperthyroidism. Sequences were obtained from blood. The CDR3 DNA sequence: TGTGCCAGCAGCTTAGGCCCGGGTCGAGAGACCCAGTACTTC. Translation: CASSLGPGRETQYF.